This T cell receptor (beta chain) appears in the sequencing data of a study of T-cell memory formation after mild COVID-19. At the level of the study: Clusters were largely donor specific.

This clonotype turned up a few times. Its cognate antigen is unknown. TCRdb ran MiXCR on the 5' RACE reads and lists one entry per CDR3 protein. The table includes a few hundred thousand distinct CDR3 sequences, around 15% detected once. The V gene's germline CDR1 is MNHNY and CDR2 SVGAGI (reference sequence). This CDR3 comprises 13 residues. The germline V and J ends were trimmed by 9 bases and 0 bases, with 6 bases remaining between them. The study's findings and limits: SARS-CoV-2 specificity of second-wave clones peaking day 37 was unconfirmed. Within pre-infection memory, some responding clones were found, suggesting cross-reactive memory joined. Mostly located in CM and EM were contracting CD4+ clones, with contracting CD8+ clones located in EMRA.

The rearrangement joins TRBV6-6 to TRBJ2-6; D gene ambiguous. Sample: PBMCs or a T cell subset sorted from them (not recorded which). The receptor was isolated from a man in his late teens or twenties who had mild COVID-19 (a few samples of this study predate the infection). Cell type and time point are not known. This chain's CDR3 is CASQVSGANVLTF. CDR3 DNA sequence: TGTGCCAGTCAAGTCTCTGGGGCCAACGTCCTGACTTTC.